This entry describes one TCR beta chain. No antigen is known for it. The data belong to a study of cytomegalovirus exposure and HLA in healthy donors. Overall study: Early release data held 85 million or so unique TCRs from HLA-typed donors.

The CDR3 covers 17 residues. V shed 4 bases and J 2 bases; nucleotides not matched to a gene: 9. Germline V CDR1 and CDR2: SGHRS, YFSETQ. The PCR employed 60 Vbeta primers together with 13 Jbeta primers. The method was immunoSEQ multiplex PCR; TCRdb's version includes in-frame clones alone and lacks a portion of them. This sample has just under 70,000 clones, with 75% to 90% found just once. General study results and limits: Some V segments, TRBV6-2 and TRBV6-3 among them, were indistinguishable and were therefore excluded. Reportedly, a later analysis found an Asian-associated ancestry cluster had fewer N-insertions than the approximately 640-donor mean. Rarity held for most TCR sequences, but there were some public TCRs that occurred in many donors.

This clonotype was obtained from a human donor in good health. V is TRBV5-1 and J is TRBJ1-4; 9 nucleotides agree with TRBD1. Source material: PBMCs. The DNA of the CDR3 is TGCGCCAGCAGCCCGGGGACAGGGCTACAGACTAATGAAAAACTGTTTTTT. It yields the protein CASSPGTGLQTNEKLFF.